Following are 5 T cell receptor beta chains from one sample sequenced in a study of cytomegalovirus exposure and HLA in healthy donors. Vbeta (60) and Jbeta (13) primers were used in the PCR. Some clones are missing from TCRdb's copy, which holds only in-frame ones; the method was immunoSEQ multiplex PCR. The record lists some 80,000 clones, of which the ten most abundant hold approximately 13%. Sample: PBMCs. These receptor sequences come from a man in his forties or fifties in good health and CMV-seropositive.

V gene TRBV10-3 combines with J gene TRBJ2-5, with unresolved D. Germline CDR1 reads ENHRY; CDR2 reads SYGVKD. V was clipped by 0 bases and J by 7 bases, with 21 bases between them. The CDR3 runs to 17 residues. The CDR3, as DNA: TGTGCCATCAGTGAGTCGATGTCGGCGGCAGAACCTTTGACCCAGTACTTC. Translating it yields CAISESMSAAEPLTQYF.

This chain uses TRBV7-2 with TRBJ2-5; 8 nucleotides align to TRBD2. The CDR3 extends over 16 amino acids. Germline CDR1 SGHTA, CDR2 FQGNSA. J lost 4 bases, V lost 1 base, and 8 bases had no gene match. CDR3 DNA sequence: TGTGCCAGCAGCTTAGGTCTTAATAGCGGGGTAGAGACCCAGTACTTC. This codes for CASSLGLNSGVETQYF.

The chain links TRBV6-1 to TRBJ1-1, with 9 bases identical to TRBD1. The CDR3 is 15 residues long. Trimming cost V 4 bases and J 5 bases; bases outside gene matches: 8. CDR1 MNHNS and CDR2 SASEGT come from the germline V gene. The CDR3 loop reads CASSGSGQGETEAFF. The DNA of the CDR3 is TGTGCCAGCAGTGGGTCGGGACAGGGTGAGACTGAAGCTTTCTTT.

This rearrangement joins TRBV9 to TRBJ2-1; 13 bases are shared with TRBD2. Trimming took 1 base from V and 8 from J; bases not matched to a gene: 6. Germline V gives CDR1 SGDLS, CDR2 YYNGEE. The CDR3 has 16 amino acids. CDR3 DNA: TGTGCCAGCAGCGTAAATGGACTAGCGGGAGTGCATGAGCAGTTCTTC. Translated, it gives CASSVNGLAGVHEQFF.

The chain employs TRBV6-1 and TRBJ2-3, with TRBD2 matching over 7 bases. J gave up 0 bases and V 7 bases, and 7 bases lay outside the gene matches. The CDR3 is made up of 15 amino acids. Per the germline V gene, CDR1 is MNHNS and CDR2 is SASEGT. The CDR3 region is CASIREGPSTDTQYF. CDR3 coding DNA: TGTGCCAGCATAAGGGAGGGGCCAAGCACAGATACGCAGTATTTT.